These 2 T cell receptor beta chains came from one sample sequenced in a study of patients and donors after allogeneic stem cell transplantation. A single record per CDR3 protein comes from TCRdb applying MiXCR to the RT-PCR reads. The sample has about 4,200 distinct CDR3 sequences, about 16% seen once; the top ten hold around three quarters. Sequenced sample: blood, either unsorted or a sorted T cell fraction (not recorded which). Receptors were obtained from a human donor who was either an allogeneic HSCT recipient or a stem cell or donor lymphocyte infusion donor (not recorded which). It is not recorded whose cells these are; they may come from a transplant donor.

This clonotype was observed a few times. The rearrangement links TRBV3-1 to TRBJ2-7; 10 nucleotides line up with TRBD2. Germline V gene data show CDR1 as LGHDT and CDR2 as YNNKEL (reference sequence). V shed 1 base, J shed 7 bases, and the junction held 7 bases outside the gene matches. The CDR3 runs to 15 residues. The CDR3 DNA sequence: TGTGCCAGCAGCCAAGGGACACTAGCGGGACGGGAGCAGTACTTC. Protein: CASSQGTLAGREQYF.

The chain combines TRBV7-9 with TRBJ1-5; perhaps TRBD1 as D (6 bases). V was trimmed by 5 bases and J by 6 bases, leaving 14 bases between them. CDR3 length equals 14 residues. The germline gives CDR1 SEHNR, CDR2 FQNEAQ (reference sequence). The CDR3 reads CASSNRDTSQPQHF. The CDR3 bases are TGTGCCAGCAGCAACCGGGACACTTCTCAGCCCCAGCATTTT.